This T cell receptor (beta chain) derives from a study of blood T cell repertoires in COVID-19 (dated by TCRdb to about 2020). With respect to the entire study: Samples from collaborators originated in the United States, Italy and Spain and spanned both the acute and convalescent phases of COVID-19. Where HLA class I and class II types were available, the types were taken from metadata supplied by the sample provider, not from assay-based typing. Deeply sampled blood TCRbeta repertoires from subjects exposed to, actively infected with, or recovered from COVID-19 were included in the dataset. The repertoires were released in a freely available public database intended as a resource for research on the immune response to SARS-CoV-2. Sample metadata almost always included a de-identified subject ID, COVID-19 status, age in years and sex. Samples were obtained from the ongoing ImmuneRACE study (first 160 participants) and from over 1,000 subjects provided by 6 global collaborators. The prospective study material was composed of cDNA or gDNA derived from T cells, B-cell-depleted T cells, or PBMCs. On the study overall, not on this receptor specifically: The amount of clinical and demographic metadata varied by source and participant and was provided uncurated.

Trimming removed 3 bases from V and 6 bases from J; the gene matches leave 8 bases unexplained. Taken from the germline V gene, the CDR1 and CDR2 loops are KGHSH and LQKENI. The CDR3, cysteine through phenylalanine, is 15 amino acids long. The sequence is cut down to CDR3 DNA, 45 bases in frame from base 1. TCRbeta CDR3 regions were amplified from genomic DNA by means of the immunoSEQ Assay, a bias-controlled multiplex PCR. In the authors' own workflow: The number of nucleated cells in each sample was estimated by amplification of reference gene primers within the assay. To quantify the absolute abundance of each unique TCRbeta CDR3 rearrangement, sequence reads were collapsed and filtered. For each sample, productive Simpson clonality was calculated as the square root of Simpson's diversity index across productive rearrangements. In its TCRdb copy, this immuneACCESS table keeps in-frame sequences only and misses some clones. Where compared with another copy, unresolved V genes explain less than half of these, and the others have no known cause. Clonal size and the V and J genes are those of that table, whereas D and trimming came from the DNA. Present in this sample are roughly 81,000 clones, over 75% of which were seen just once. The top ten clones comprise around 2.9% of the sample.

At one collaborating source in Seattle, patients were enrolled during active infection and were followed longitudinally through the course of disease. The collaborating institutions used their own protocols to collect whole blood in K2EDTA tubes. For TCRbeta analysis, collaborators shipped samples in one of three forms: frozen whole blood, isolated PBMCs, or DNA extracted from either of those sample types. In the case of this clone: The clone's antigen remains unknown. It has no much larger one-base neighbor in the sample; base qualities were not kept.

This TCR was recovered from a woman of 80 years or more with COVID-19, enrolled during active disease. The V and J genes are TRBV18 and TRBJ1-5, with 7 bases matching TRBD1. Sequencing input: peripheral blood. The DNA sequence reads TGTGCCAGCTCACCGGGGGCAGGGGGGCTTCAGCCCCAGCATTTT. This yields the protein CASSPGAGGLQPQHF. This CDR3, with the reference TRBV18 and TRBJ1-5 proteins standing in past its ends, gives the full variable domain NAGVMQNPRHLVRRRGQEARLRCSPMKGHSHVYWYRQLPEEGLKFMVYLQKENIIDESGMPKERFSAEFPKEGPSILRIQQVVRGDSAAYFCASSPGAGGLQPQHFGDGTRLSIL.